Listed here are 14 T cell receptor beta chains from one sample, sequenced in a study of OX40 agonist ivuxolimab in advanced cancers. TCRdb keeps only in-frame clones here, not all; method: immunoSEQ multiplex PCR. The sample lists about 61,000 clones, 89% occurring once. This specimen was CD4+ or CD8+ T cells sorted from blood, taken in a trial of the OX40 agonist ivuxolimab. The origin of the receptors is an adult with an advanced solid tumor such as melanoma, head and neck, liver or kidney cancer.

The chain is built from TRBV6-5 and TRBJ1-2; TRBD1 might be the D (5 bases). The germline V gene encodes CDR1 MNHEY and CDR2 SVGAGI. V shed 6 bases and J shed 1 base, with 15 bases lying between them. The CDR3 loop spans 15 amino acids. The DNA of the CDR3 is TGTGCCAGCAGCCTCCGGGACGTTGATAACTATGGCTACACCTTC. It yields the protein CASSLRDVDNYGYTF.

The chain employs TRBV7-6 and TRBJ1-1; D is uncertain. Germline values: CDR1 SGHVS, CDR2 FNYEAQ. This CDR3 region has 14 residues. V was clipped by 1 base and J by 2 bases, with 8 bases between them. This CDR3 is CASSLEGSNTEAFF. CDR3 coding DNA: TGTGCCAGCAGCTTAGAGGGCAGTAACACTGAAGCTTTCTTT.

V usage is TRBV5-1 and J usage is TRBJ1-1; no clear D. The length of the CDR3 is 14 residues. The germline V and J ends were trimmed by 2 bases and 5 bases, with 13 bases remaining between them. The germline gives CDR1 SGHRS, CDR2 YFSETQ. In DNA, the CDR3 is TGCGCCAGCAGCTTCACATCCCCGGGGACTGAAGCTTTCTTT. This translates into CASSFTSPGTEAFF. The full variable domain, completed using reference TRBV5-1 and TRBJ1-1, is KAGVTQTPRYLIKTRGQQVTLSCSPISGHRSVSWYQQTPGQGLQFLFEYFSETQRNKGNFPGRFSGRQFSNSRSEMNVSTLELGDSALYLCASSFTSPGTEAFFGQGTRLTVV.

This chain links TRBV28 with TRBJ2-7, with D hard to call. Germline CDR1 and CDR2: MDHEN and SYDVKM. V shed 3 bases and J shed 2 bases, with 11 bases lying between them. This CDR3 comprises 14 residues. This chain's CDR3 is CASSLFSTAYEQYF. The CDR3 region has the DNA TGTGCCAGCAGTTTGTTTAGCACGGCCTACGAGCAGTACTTC.

The chain recombines TRBV29-1 with TRBJ2-7; TRBD2 aligns across 7 bases. J was trimmed by 3 bases and V by 6 bases; bases with no gene match: 5. Germline CDR1 and CDR2: SQVTM and ANQGSEA. The CDR3 covers 12 residues. The CDR3 nucleotides are TGCAGCGTCGGACTAGATGACTACGAGCAGTACTTC. It translates to CSVGLDDYEQYF.

The J gene is TRBJ1-2, the V gene TRBV29-1; possible D gene TRBD1, 6 bases. The V and J ends lost 6 bases and 4 bases respectively, with 18 bases between them. The CDR3 runs to 14 residues. Germline CDR1 reads SQVTM; CDR2 reads ANQGSEA. The CDR3 DNA follows: TGCAGCGTGGAAAGGGGGGGTCTTGGCTATGGCTACACCTTC. This gives the protein CSVERGGLGYGYTF.

The chain joins TRBV15 to TRBJ2-3, with no clear D. The CDR3 runs to 13 residues. The V gene lost 0 bases and the J gene lost 6 bases, with 7 bases spanning the gap. The V gene's germline CDR1 is LNHNV and CDR2 YYDKDF (reference sequence). The CDR3 loop is CATSRDPTDTQYF. The CDR3, as DNA: TGTGCCACCAGCAGAGACCCAACGGATACGCAGTATTTT.

The rearrangement links TRBV7-6 to TRBJ2-2, with 9 bases lining up with TRBD2. The CDR3 length is 16 residues. Germline values: CDR1 SGHVS, CDR2 FNYEAQ. V was pared by 5 bases and J by 3 bases, with 7 bases of the junction left unmatched. CDR3 bases: TGTGCCAGCAGCCGACTAGCGGAGGATTACACCGGGGAGCTGTTTTTT. Protein product: CASSRLAEDYTGELFF.

The V and J genes are TRBV28 and TRBJ1-3; 9 bases align to TRBD1. Germline values: CDR1 MDHEN, CDR2 SYDVKM. The junction had 11 bases not matched to a gene; V was cut back by 6 bases and J by 2 bases. The CDR3 has 17 amino acids. CDR3: CASSPRGGDRAGNTIYF. CDR3 in DNA: TGTGCCAGCAGCCCTAGAGGGGGGGACAGGGCTGGAAACACCATATATTTT.

This chain joins TRBV28 and TRBJ2-7; 10 positions match TRBD1. This CDR3 has 17 residues. Trimming at V came to 3 bases and at J to 2 bases, leaving 10 bases not matched to a gene. CDR1 is MDHEN, CDR2 SYDVKM, per germline. The CDR3 DNA reads as TGTGCCAGCAGTTTGGCCACCGGGACAGGGGATCCCTACGAGCAGTACTTC. It translates to CASSLATGTGDPYEQYF.

The chain recombines TRBV7-8 with TRBJ2-7; 8 bases are a match to TRBD2. The CDR3 runs to 16 residues. Looked up from germline, CDR1 is SGHVS and CDR2 is FQNEAQ. V lost 2 bases and J lost 2; bases outside the gene matches: 8. DNA for the CDR3: TGTGCCAGCAGCTTATATAGCGGGGAGTTCGCCTACGAGCAGTACTTC. This gives the protein CASSLYSGEFAYEQYF.

The chain combines TRBV7-2 with TRBJ1-1; no reliable D call. This CDR3 contains 12 residues. Between the trimmed V and J ends, which lost 5 bases and 4 bases, there was a span of 8 bases. The germline V gene has CDR1 SGHTA and CDR2 FQGNSA. As DNA, the CDR3 is TGTGCCAGCAGCGCGACGGTCACTGAAGCTTTCTTT. It is translated as CASSATVTEAFF.

The chain is built from TRBV27 and TRBJ2-1; TRBD2 might be the D (6 bases). The CDR3 has 15 amino acids. Trimming took off 3 bases at V and 4 bases at J, with 13 bases between the two ends. Germline CDR1 is MNHEY and CDR2 is SMNVEV (reference sequence). The CDR3 nucleotides read TGTGCCAGCAGTTTTTTAACGGGGGAGTACAATGAGCAGTTCTTC. This gives the protein CASSFLTGEYNEQFF.

V usage is TRBV2 and J usage is TRBJ1-1; no clear D. Germline lookup yields CDR1 SNHLY and CDR2 FYNNEI. V was cut by 5 bases and J by 2 bases, with 6 bases left in between. The CDR3 sequence is 12 residues long. Written as DNA, the CDR3 is TGTGCCAGCAGTCCCGGAAACACTGAAGCTTTCTTT. Translation gives CASSPGNTEAFF.